This TCR beta chain is from a study of blood T cell repertoires in COVID-19. Trimming took 3 bases from V and 5 from J; bases not matched to a gene: 10. This CDR3 contains 16 residues. The V gene's germline CDR1 is LGHNA and CDR2 YNFKEQ. Sequencing was performed with immunoSEQ multiplex PCR; in TCRdb, only in-frame clones are kept and a portion is missing. The sample carries over 55,000 clones, about 87% recorded once. V is TRBV4-2 and J is TRBJ2-1; 7 bases agree with TRBD2. Input material: peripheral blood. The source is a man in his fifties with active COVID-19. The CDR3 DNA follows: TGTGCCAGCAGCCAGCGGACGACTAGCCCTGACAATGAGCAGTTCTTC. As protein: CASSQRTTSPDNEQFF.